The clone carrying this T cell receptor beta chain has only one observation. This sample stems from a study of blood T cell repertoires in COVID-19. Repertoires were generated with immunoSEQ multiplex PCR, while TCRdb's copy carries only in-frame clones and drops some. Among more than 110,000 clones listed, roughly 85% were seen once. Germline V gene sequence: CDR1 SGHDN, CDR2 FVKESK. Germline trimming cut 4 bases from V and 0 bases from J; bases unmatched to any gene: 8. CDR3 size: 17 residues. Residents of about two dozen US areas, aged about 18 to 89 years, made up the participants. This TCR derives from a woman between 45 and 65 years old who had recovered from COVID-19. The chain employs TRBV14 and TRBJ2-3, with TRBD1 matching 9 bases. Sequenced material: PBMCs or T cells enriched from blood (not recorded which). CDR3 loop: CASSPSGTGLSTDTQYF. The CDR3 nucleotides are TGTGCCAGCAGCCCCTCCGGGACAGGGTTGAGCACAGATACGCAGTATTTT.